This T cell receptor beta chain was profiled in a study of blood T cell repertoires in COVID-19. Across the study: T cells, B-cell-depleted T cells, or PBMCs supplied cDNA or gDNA.

CDR1 is KGHDR and CDR2 is SFDVKD in the germline V gene. CDR3 length equals 17 residues. The trim removed 3 bases at V and 3 bases at J, leaving 11 bases unmatched. Authors' processing steps: Estimation of nucleated cell counts was performed using reference gene primer amplification. The protocol was immunoSEQ multiplex PCR, while the TCRdb copy is restricted to in-frame clones and leaves out a portion. Clonal size and the V and J genes are those of that table, whereas D and trimming came from the DNA. The sample lists under 200,000 clones; 75% to 85% were seen once. The sample comprised peripheral blood. The genes are TRBV24-1 and TRBJ2-3, with 7 positions matching TRBD2. The source of this sequence is a human donor in a cohort sampled during active COVID-19. For the CDR3, the DNA is TGTGCCACCAGTGATGGGGGGGACCCGGTTGGTACAGATACGCAGTATTTT. Protein product: CATSDGGDPVGTDTQYF.